What follows are 25 T cell receptor beta chains derived from one specimen sequenced in a study of T cells in Graves' hyperthyroidism and ophthalmopathy. Amplification of TCR beta CDR3 regions was performed using RNA transcripts as template. HTBI primers were the set used in a first-round RT-PCR of the TCR CDR3. TCRdb recomputed calls from the multiplex PCR reads with MiXCR, one row per CDR3 protein. The table has approximately 700,000 distinct CDR3 sequences, approximately 16% seen once; the top ten hold under 9.5%. Sequencing was performed on blood. The receptor set was obtained from a man aged 18 to 35 with Graves' hyperthyroidism.

In its sample, this clonotype was seen a few times. CDR3 protein: CASSPDRAGGNQPQHF. For the CDR3, the DNA is TGTGCCAGTAGCCCTGACAGGGCGGGCGGCAATCAGCCCCAGCATTTT. This chain uses TRBV19 with TRBJ1-5, with 7 bases matching TRBD1. Germline CDR1 and CDR2: LNHDA and SQIVND (reference sequence). The CDR3 contains 16 residues. J lost 2 bases, V lost 6 bases, and 10 bases had no gene match.

The CDR3 nucleotides are TGTGCCAGCAGCCAAGGGAGAAAGCCGGAAACCTACAATGAGCAGTTCTTC. It codes for CASSQGRKPETYNEQFF. The chain links TRBV14 to TRBJ2-1, with D uncertain. This CDR3 has 17 amino acids. The ends were cut back, 1 base at V and 2 bases at J, with 15 bases in the middle. Per germline, CDR1 SGHDN and CDR2 FVKESK.

This clonotype was counted ten times or more. The chain employs TRBV20-1 and TRBJ2-7; 7 positions match TRBD2. Germline CDR1 reads DFQATT; CDR2 reads SNEGSKA (reference sequence). Germline trimming cut 0 bases from V and 5 bases from J; bases unmatched to any gene: 7. CDR3 length equals 14 residues. CDR3 in amino acids: CSAREKRGDHEQYF. The CDR3 DNA reads TGCAGTGCTAGAGAGAAGCGGGGTGACCACGAGCAGTACTTC.

V is TRBV4-2 and J is TRBJ1-1; perhaps TRBD1 as D (5 bases). Germline CDR1 LGHNA, CDR2 YNFKEQ. The ends were cut back, 0 bases at V and 1 base at J, with 18 bases in the middle. The CDR3 loop spans 18 amino acids. CDR3 sequence (DNA): TGTGCCAGCAGCCAAGACGCAGGGAAGGGTCGGCGGAACACTGAAGCTTTCTTT. Its protein product is CASSQDAGKGRRNTEAFF.

This clonotype was seen a few times. The chain is built from TRBV29-1 and TRBJ2-7; 8 nucleotides line up with TRBD2. Germline V gene data show CDR1 as SQVTM and CDR2 as ANQGSEA. This CDR3 is 13 amino acids long. V shed 6 bases and J 1 base; nucleotides not matched to a gene: 5. The CDR3 nucleotides read TGCAGCGTCCGGGGGGGCAGATCCTACGAGCAGTACTTC. The encoded protein is CSVRGGRSYEQYF.

Of note for this clonotype: The junction and the germline gene differ at one end; a read error may be behind it. This chain joins TRBV18 and TRBJ1-1; D is unclear. The length of the CDR3 is 13 residues. The germline CDR1 and CDR2 sequences are KGHSH and LQKENI. For the CDR3, the DNA is TGTGCCAGCTCACCCCTTAGGAACACTGAAGCTCTCTTT. It specifies CASSPLRNTEALF.

This chain connects TRBV19 to TRBJ2-6, with 8 bases fitting TRBD1. The CDR3 is made up of 18 amino acids. Germline trimming cut 7 bases from V and 0 bases from J; bases unmatched to any gene: 11. Germline CDR1 reads LNHDA; CDR2 reads SQIVND (reference sequence). The CDR3 bases are TGTGCCAGTAAAGCCAGGGGGCAGGTCCTCTCTGGGGCCAACGTCCTGACTTTC. Translating it yields CASKARGQVLSGANVLTF.

A word on this clonotype: A much more abundant neighbour one base away suggests this may be a read error. The DNA for the CDR3 is TGTGCCAGCAGTGAATGGCAGAGCTCCTACAATGAGCAGTTCTTC. Protein sequence: CASSEWQSSYNEQFF. J is TRBJ2-1 and V is TRBV25-1; D is ambiguous. The CDR3 runs to 15 residues. Trimming took off 1 base at V and 0 bases at J, with 7 bases between the two ends. Germline CDR1 is MGHDK and CDR2 is SYGVNS.

The chain recombines TRBV7-9 with TRBJ1-1; 7 bases agree with TRBD1. CDR3 length: 12 residues. With 5 bases clipped from V and 8 bases from J, the junction kept 5 bases outside the gene matches. Germline CDR1 SEHNR, CDR2 FQNEAQ (reference sequence). CDR3 sequence reads: CASSTRGGEAFF. For the CDR3, the DNA is TGTGCCAGCAGCACCAGGGGGGGAGAAGCTTTCTTT. Complete variable domain (other parts from reference TRBV7-9 and TRBJ1-1): DTGVSQNPRHKITKRGQNVTFRCDPISEHNRLYWYRQTLGQGPEFLTYFQNEAQLEKSRLLSDRFSAERPKGSFSTLEIQRTEQGDSAMYLCASSTRGGEAFFGQGTRLTVV.

This clonotype was seen only a few times. V gene TRBV6-1 combines with J gene TRBJ2-1, with D unclear. Trimming took 4 bases from V and 4 from J, leaving 11 bases between them. Germline V CDR1 and CDR2: MNHNS, SASEGT. The CDR3 is made up of 14 amino acids. The DNA of the CDR3 is TGTGCCAGCAGTGTCCCGAAGGCTTACAATGAGCAGTTCTTC. It yields the protein CASSVPKAYNEQFF.

This clonotype was counted ten times or more. The rearrangement links TRBV28 to TRBJ1-1, with a tentative D call TRBD1 (5 bases). Germline V lookup: CDR1 MDHEN, CDR2 SYDVKM. CDR3 length equals 12 residues. V lost 6 bases, J lost 8 bases, and 13 bases lay in between. The CDR3 bases are TGTGCCAGCAGACCGGGACTGACGGAAGCTTTCTTT. Amino acids: CASRPGLTEAFF.

Ten or more counts support this clonotype. The V and J genes are TRBV2 and TRBJ2-3; D is possibly TRBD1 or TRBD2 (5 bases each). Germline V gene data show CDR1 as SNHLY and CDR2 as FYNNEI. V was clipped by 4 bases and J by 2 bases, with 13 bases between them. The CDR3 runs to 15 residues. CDR3 bases: TGTGCCAGCAGTGGGGGGACCACTTCCACAGATACGCAGTATTTT. Encoded protein: CASSGGTTSTDTQYF.

This clonotype was recorded many times. The V and J genes are TRBV28 and TRBJ1-2; no firm D call. Per the germline V gene, CDR1 is MDHEN and CDR2 is SYDVKM. The CDR3 sequence is 16 residues long. Trimming shortened V by 5 bases and J by 0 bases, and 16 bases separated the two germline ends. Here the CDR3 reads CASSPPGRPPNYGYTF. The CDR3 DNA reads as TGTGCCAGCAGTCCCCCGGGCAGGCCCCCTAACTATGGCTACACCTTC.

A few counts support this clonotype. The chain combines TRBV7-8 with TRBJ2-7; tentative D call: TRBD2 (6 bases). Germline CDR1 is SGHVS and CDR2 is FQNEAQ. The CDR3 is 13 residues long. The V and J ends lost 8 bases and 0 bases respectively, with 11 bases between them. The CDR3 is CASYGEDSYEQYF. CDR3 sequence (DNA): TGTGCCAGCTATGGGGAGGACTCCTACGAGCAGTACTTC. The variable domain in full, completed from reference TRBV7-8 and TRBJ2-7, reads GAGVSQSPRYKVAKRGQDVALRCDPISGHVSLFWYQQALGQGPEFLTYFQNEAQLDKSGLPSDRFFAERPEGSVSTLKIQRTQQEDSAVYLCASYGEDSYEQYFGPGTRLTVT.

V is TRBV4-2 and J is TRBJ2-2, with 8 bases fitting TRBD2. After removal of 6 bases from V and 6 bases from J, the junction contained 3 bases not matched to a gene. This CDR3 region has 13 residues. Germline CDR1 reads LGHNA; CDR2 reads YNFKEQ. The CDR3, as DNA: TGTGCCAGCAGTTCGGGAGGGGCCGGGGAGCTGTTTTTT. As protein: CASSSGGAGELFF.

This clonotype was seen ten or more times. V gene TRBV19 combines with J gene TRBJ2-7, with D possibly being TRBD1 or TRBD2 (5 bases each). Germline V gene lookup returns CDR1 LNHDA and CDR2 SQIVND (reference sequence). Trimming removed 6 bases at V and 6 bases at J, with 9 bases between. The CDR3 is 11 amino acids. The CDR3: CASSGAGEQYF. The CDR3 DNA follows: TGTGCCAGTAGCGGGGCTGGCGAGCAGTACTTC. Full variable domain (rest looked up from reference TRBV19 and TRBJ2-7): DGGITQSPKYLFRKEGQNVTLSCEQNLNHDAMYWYRQDPGQGLRLIYYSQIVNDFQKGDIAEGYSVSREKKESFPLTVTSAQKNPTAFYLCASSGAGEQYFGPGTRLTVT.

Many counts were recorded for this clonotype. V and J are TRBV12-3 or TRBV12-4 and TRBJ2-3, with D possibly TRBD1 on 5 matching bases. Trimming cost V 0 bases and J 10 bases, with 8 bases left between them. The length of the CDR3 is 12 residues. The CDR3 region is CASSLAQAAQYF. CDR3 bases: TGTGCCAGCAGTTTAGCACAGGCTGCGCAGTATTTT.

The genes are TRBV4-2 and TRBJ2-1; 9 nucleotides agree with TRBD2. In germline, CDR1 is LGHNA, CDR2 YNFKEQ. V lost 4 bases to trimming and J lost 9 bases; unmatched junction nucleotides: 13. The CDR3 length is 16 residues. CDR3 in DNA: TGTGCCAGCAGCCTACGGACTAGCGCGGATTATATTGAGCAGTTCTTC. Its translation is CASSLRTSADYIEQFF.

This clonotype appeared a few times. The chain recombines TRBV29-1 with TRBJ2-5; 7 bases fit TRBD1. The V gene's germline CDR1 is SQVTM and CDR2 ANQGSEA. The CDR3 runs to 13 residues. V shed 6 bases, J shed 4 bases, and the junction held 8 bases outside the gene matches. Here the CDR3 DNA reads TGCAGCGTACTCCGGGACAGCCCAGAGACCCAGTACTTC. This encodes CSVLRDSPETQYF.

The V call is TRBV24-1, the J call TRBJ2-5, with 7 bases aligning to TRBD1. The CDR3 loop spans 16 amino acids. Trimming took 3 bases from V and 4 from J; bases not matched to a gene: 10. Germline CDR1 reads KGHDR; CDR2 reads SFDVKD. Written as DNA, the CDR3 is TGTGCCACCAGTGATGCCGCAGGGGGTTTGTTAGAGACCCAGTACTTC. Translated: CATSDAAGGLLETQYF.

This clonotype was counted only a few times. The J gene is TRBJ2-1, the V gene TRBV27; maybe TRBD2 (5 bases). V was clipped by 8 bases and J by 5 bases, with 19 bases between them. Germline CDR1 MNHEY, CDR2 SMNVEV (reference sequence). This CDR3 has 15 residues. The CDR3 loop is CASVSLGAGHNEQFF. For the CDR3, the DNA is TGTGCCAGCGTATCCCTGGGAGCAGGACACAATGAGCAGTTCTTC.

Ten or more counts support this clonotype. The gene calls are TRBV28 and TRBJ1-4; tentative D call: TRBD1 (6 bases). V lost 3 bases, J lost 7 bases, and 15 bases lay in between. This CDR3 region has 15 residues. Per germline, CDR1 MDHEN and CDR2 SYDVKM. In DNA, the CDR3 is TGTGCCAGCAGTTTTGCGAACAGGGCACGTGAAAAACTGTTTTTT. It encodes CASSFANRAREKLFF.

This clonotype was picked up many times. This chain connects TRBV7-2 to TRBJ2-5; TRBD1 matches at 8 bases. In germline, CDR1 is SGHTA, CDR2 FQGNSA. Trimming at V came to 6 bases and at J to 6 bases, leaving 9 bases not matched to a gene. The CDR3 is 14 amino acids. The CDR3 DNA is TGTGCCAGCAGTCCGGACAGGGTCGCGAAGACCCAGTACTTC. This codes for CASSPDRVAKTQYF.

This clonotype has just a few counts. The CDR3 sequence is CSARGQPDTQYF. The CDR3 nucleotides are TGCAGTGCTCGGGGACAGCCAGATACGCAGTATTTT. The chain has TRBV20-1 and TRBJ2-3; 7 nucleotides align to TRBD1. Germline V gives CDR1 DFQATT, CDR2 SNEGSKA (reference sequence). V lost 5 bases, J lost 4 bases, and 3 bases stayed unmatched. The CDR3 runs to 12 residues.

This chain connects TRBV9 to TRBJ2-7; TRBD2 agrees at 7 bases. Germline CDR1 reads SGDLS; CDR2 reads YYNGEE. The CDR3 is 14 amino acids. V lost 0 bases to trimming and J lost 8 bases; unmatched junction nucleotides: 8. Written as DNA, the CDR3 is TGTGCCAGCAGCGTAGCGGGCGGGAGAGGCCAGCAGTACTTC. Protein: CASSVAGGRGQQYF.